The text below deals with one T cell receptor beta chain. In the original workflow: Quantification of nucleated cells was approximated via reference gene primer amplification. Method: immunoSEQ multiplex PCR; TCRdb's copy keeps in-frame clones and lacks some. That table is the source of V, J and clone size, and D and trimming were worked out from the DNA. The table has about 250,000 clones, approximately 86% seen once. The record originates from a study of blood T cell repertoires in COVID-19. Study information: PBMCs, B-cell-depleted T cells, or T cells were the source of the cDNA or gDNA that made up the material.

V lost 0 bases, J lost 7 bases, and 7 bases lay in between. This CDR3 region has 13 residues. CDR1 is SGHTA and CDR2 is FQGTGA in the germline V gene. This clonotype originated in a woman between 55 and 75 years old who had recovered from COVID-19. The specimen was peripheral blood. The V call is TRBV7-3, the J call TRBJ1-5, with D hard to call. The CDR3 sequence: CASSLTREQPQHF. In DNA form, the CDR3 reads TGTGCCAGCAGCTTAACCCGAGAGCAGCCCCAGCATTTT.